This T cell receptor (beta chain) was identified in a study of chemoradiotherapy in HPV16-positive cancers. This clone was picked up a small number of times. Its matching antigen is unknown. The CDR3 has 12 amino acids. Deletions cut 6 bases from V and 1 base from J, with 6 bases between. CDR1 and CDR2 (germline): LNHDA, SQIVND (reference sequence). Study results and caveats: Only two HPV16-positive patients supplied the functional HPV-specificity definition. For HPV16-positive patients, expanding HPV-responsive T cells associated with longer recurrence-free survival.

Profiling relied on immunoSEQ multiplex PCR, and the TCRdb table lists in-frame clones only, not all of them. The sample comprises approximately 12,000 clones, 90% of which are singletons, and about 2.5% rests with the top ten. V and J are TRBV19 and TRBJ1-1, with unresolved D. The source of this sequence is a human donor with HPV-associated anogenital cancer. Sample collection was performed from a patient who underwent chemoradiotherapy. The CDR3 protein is CASRYGNTEAFF. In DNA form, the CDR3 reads TGTGCCAGTAGGTACGGGAACACTGAAGCTTTCTTT.